Listed below are T cell receptor beta chains from one sample, sequenced in a study of T-cell memory formation after mild COVID-19. TCRdb independently ran MiXCR on the 5' RACE reads; one entry per CDR3 protein. The sample yields around 300,000 distinct CDR3 sequences, 10% to 15% seen once. Specimen: PBMCs or a T cell subset sorted from them (not recorded which). The source of these receptors is a young man who had mild COVID-19 (a few samples of this study predate the infection). Cell type and time point are not known. The CDR3 runs from the conserved cysteine through the conserved F or W. A D gene is named only where the DNA matches it firmly. Clone size is stated in some rows and not others, as once, few, many or a class when expanded.

clone_size	j_call	v_call	d_call	cdr3_nt	cdr3_aa
NA	TRBJ1-2	TRBV20-1	NA	TGCAGTGCTAGTTTACTGGGGACCTATGGCTACACCTTC	CSASLLGTYGYTF
NA	TRBJ2-7	TRBV7-6	NA	TGTGCCAGCAGCCCCCCCGGCTCCTACGAGCAGTACTTC	CASSPPGSYEQYF
few	TRBJ1-2	TRBV29-1	TRBD1	TGCAGCGTACTCGACAGGGACTATGGCTACACCTTC	CSVLDRDYGYTF
many	TRBJ2-4	TRBV5-5	TRBD1	TGTGCCAGCAGCTCTAGGACAGGGGGCAAAGGAGACATTCAGTACTTC	CASSSRTGGKGDIQYF
NA	TRBJ2-3	TRBV7-2	NA	TGTGCCAGCAGCTGGAGGGGTGGGCTAGCTTTCGCAGATACGCAGTATTTT	CASSWRGGLAFADTQYF
many	TRBJ2-5	TRBV19	TRBD2	TGTGCCAGTAGTATCCGGAGCGGGGGGCCGTGGGAGACCCAGTACTTC	CASSIRSGGPWETQYF
NA	TRBJ2-3	TRBV12-3/TRBV12-4	TRBD1	TGTGCCAGCTCGGGGGGGACAGGGGGAAGCACAGATACGCAGTATTTT	CASSGGTGGSTDTQYF
many	TRBJ2-3	TRBV7-2	NA	TGTGCCAGCAGCTACCTTGCTGTAGCAGATACGCAGTATTTT	CASSYLAVADTQYF
NA	TRBJ2-3	TRBV28	NA	TGTGCCAGCAGTTCCCCGGCAGGAGATACGCAGTATTTT	CASSSPAGDTQYF
many	TRBJ2-3	TRBV5-1	NA	TGCGCCAGCAGCTTCAACACAGATACGCAGTATTTT	CASSFNTDTQYF
many	TRBJ2-7	TRBV12-3/TRBV12-4	NA	TGTGCCAGCAGTCCCCGACGATACTTCCGCGGGGTTTACGAGCAGTACTTC	CASSPRRYFRGVYEQYF
many	TRBJ2-1	TRBV28	NA	TGTGCCGCGCTAACGAGCGGTTTCCTATCCTACAATGAGCAGTTCTTC	CAALTSGFLSYNEQFF
many	TRBJ1-5	TRBV4-1	NA	TGCGCCAGCAGCCAAGGGGCTGGGTATAGCAATCAGCCCCAGCATTTT	CASSQGAGYSNQPQHF
few	TRBJ2-1	TRBV2	TRBD2	TGTGCCAGCAAGACCGGGACTAGCGGGTTCAATGAGCAGTTCTTC	CASKTGTSGFNEQFF
NA	TRBJ2-3	TRBV29-1	NA	TGCAGCGTTTCAGGGACCGATACGCAGTATTTT	CSVSGTDTQYF
NA	TRBJ2-3	TRBV3-1	NA	TGTGCCAGCAGCCACCGCCAAAGCACAGATACGCAGTATTTT	CASSHRQSTDTQYF
NA	TRBJ2-7	TRBV7-2	NA	TGTGCCAGCAGCCTACAAGTGGACTACGAGCAGTACTTC	CASSLQVDYEQYF
NA	TRBJ1-1	TRBV7-6	TRBD1	TGTGCCAGCAGCTTAGGCCAGGGGGCGAACACTGAAGCTTTCTTT	CASSLGQGANTEAFF
NA	TRBJ2-7	TRBV19	TRBD2	TGTGCCAGTAGTCCTGGTCCCACACTAGCGGCGTACTACGAGCAGTACTTC	CASSPGPTLAAYYEQYF
few	TRBJ1-5	TRBV29-1	TRBD1	TGCAGCGTAGTTACAGGGGGCAGTCAGCCCCAGCATTTT	CSVVTGGSQPQHF
NA	TRBJ1-1	TRBV2	NA	TGTGCCAGCAGTGAGACAGCTAAAGCTTTCTTT	CASSETAKAFF
NA	TRBJ2-2	TRBV13	TRBD2	TGTGCCAGCACCGGGGGGGGCGACACCGGGGAGCTGTTTTTT	CASTGGGDTGELFF
NA	TRBJ1-1	TRBV28	NA	TGTGCCAGCAGTTTGGGATCACGGAGGCACACTGAAGCTTTCTTT	CASSLGSRRHTEAFF
NA	TRBJ1-5	TRBV5-1	NA	TGCGCCAGCAGCTTAATGGCCGATCAGCCCCAGCATTTT	CASSLMADQPQHF
many	TRBJ2-7	TRBV12-3/TRBV12-4	NA	TGTGCCAGCAGCTCAATGCAGGGCTACGAGCAGTACTTC	CASSSMQGYEQYF
few	TRBJ2-5	TRBV6-5	TRBD1	TGTGCCAGCAGTTACCAGACAGGGGAAGAGACCCAGTACTTC	CASSYQTGEETQYF
few	TRBJ2-1	TRBV11-3	TRBD1	TGTGCCAGCAGCTCCGGGACAGGGTTCTACAATGAGCAGTTCTTC	CASSSGTGFYNEQFF
few	TRBJ1-2	TRBV12-3/TRBV12-4	TRBD1	TGTGCCAGCAGTTTAGGGACAGGGGAGGGGTATGGCTACACCTTC	CASSLGTGEGYGYTF
few	TRBJ1-5	TRBV21-1	NA	TGTGCCAGCAACCCGGACGGGGGATTCGATAGCAATCAGCCCCAGCATTTT	CASNPDGGFDSNQPQHF
NA	TRBJ2-3	TRBV5-1	NA	TGCGCCACCAGATCGGGCCTACCAAAGGATACGCAGTATTTT	CATRSGLPKDTQYF
many	TRBJ2-3	TRBV7-6	TRBD2	TGTGCCAGCAGCTTATTCGGGGGGGCAGATACGCAGTATTTT	CASSLFGGADTQYF
many	TRBJ1-2	TRBV4-1	NA	TGCGCCAGCAGCCAGACGACAGAGACCAACTATGGCTACACCTTC	CASSQTTETNYGYTF
few	TRBJ1-2	TRBV29-1	TRBD1	TGCAGCGTTGGCCCCGAGAGGGGGCCTTCGGGAGGAGGCTACACCTTC	CSVGPERGPSGGGYTF
NA	TRBJ2-1	TRBV11-2	TRBD2	TGTGCCAGCAGTCTAGCGGGGGTCGTCAATGAGCAGTTCTTC	CASSLAGVVNEQFF
NA	TRBJ2-1	TRBV11-1	TRBD2	TGTGCCAGCAGCCCGGATCTAGCGGGGGGGCATAGCAATGAGCAGTTCTTC	CASSPDLAGGHSNEQFF
many	TRBJ2-2	TRBV5-1	NA	TGCGCCAGCAGCGTGGACAGCACCGGGGAGCTGTTTTTT	CASSVDSTGELFF